This T cell receptor beta chain comes out of a study of T cell responses to AZD1222 COVID-19 vaccine. Method: immunoSEQ multiplex PCR; TCRdb's copy keeps in-frame clones and lacks some. Among about 150,000 clones listed, about 88% were seen once. In regard to this clone: What it binds is unknown.

This CDR3 region has 14 residues. J gave up 7 bases and V 6 bases, and 6 bases lay outside the gene matches. CDR1 and CDR2 (germline): SNHLY, FYNNEI. General study points: Two doses of AZD1222 preceded a rise in Spike-specific TCR breadth and depth. Seropositive at baseline were only a handful of AZD1222 recipients. There were vaccine-associated CD4 TCRs across spike, dominant at 160-218 and 743-854. A mostly white British donor set with more females was recruited, and clonal diversity was possibly underestimated.

The sequence came from an adult in good health. Specimen: peripheral blood, collected on day 0 of AZD1222 vaccination. The chain couples TRBV2 to TRBJ1-4; 9 bases map to TRBD1. The CDR3 sequence: CASRDRGEGEKLFF. The CDR3 nucleotides are TGTGCCAGCAGGGACAGGGGCGAAGGTGAAAAACTGTTTTTT.